These 18 T cell receptor beta chains were all obtained from the same sample, sequenced in a study of identical twins. TCRdb ran MiXCR on the 5' RACE reads and lists one entry per CDR3 protein. The table includes about 250,000 distinct CDR3 sequences, 6.5% to 9.5% detected once. The same data also went into a second study, on yellow fever vaccine responses in identical twins.

The sequencing sample was made of CD8+ T cells sorted from blood. The receptors were sampled from a woman under 30 in good health.

The CDR3 region has the DNA TGCGCCAGCAGCCAAGATCGACTGTTGGCCTACAATGAGCAGTTCTTC. Translation gives CASSQDRLLAYNEQFF. The chain uses TRBV4-3 and TRBJ2-1; D not certain. CDR1 is LGHNA, CDR2 YSLEER, per germline. The CDR3 loop spans 16 amino acids. V was clipped by 0 bases and J by 2 bases, with 11 bases between them.

This clonotype was counted a few times. The germline gene is not matched at one end of the junction; a read error may be the cause. V gene TRBV6-1 combines with J gene TRBJ2-3, with a weak D call TRBD2 (7 bases). CDR1 is MNHNS and CDR2 is SASEGT in the germline V gene. The CDR3 extends over 14 amino acids. As DNA, the CDR3 is TGCACCACCGGGGAGGGGGACAGCACAGATACGCAGTATTTT. Protein product: CTTGEGDSTDTQYF.

This clonotype was picked up many times. The chain employs TRBV4-2 and TRBJ2-2, with a weak D call TRBD2 (5 bases). Germline V lookup: CDR1 LGHNA, CDR2 YNFKEQ. Between the trimmed V and J ends, which lost 4 bases and 4 bases, there was a span of 13 bases. The CDR3 has 15 amino acids. The CDR3 region has the DNA TGTGCCAGCAGCCGGACCCTCGAGGGCACCGGGGAGCTGTTTTTT. It translates to CASSRTLEGTGELFF.

This clonotype was seen more than once but under ten times. The chain has TRBV11-2 and TRBJ2-5; the D is unclear. The germline V gene has CDR1 SGHAT and CDR2 FQNNGV. The V gene lost 4 bases and the J gene lost 5 bases, with 8 bases spanning the gap. The CDR3 consists of 12 residues. The CDR3 spells CASSSQIETQYF. The DNA of the CDR3 is TGTGCCAGCAGCTCGCAAATTGAGACCCAGTACTTC.

V is TRBV27 and J is TRBJ2-2; TRBD1 might be the D (5 bases). V gave up 2 bases and J gave up 6 bases, with 13 bases separating them. Germline V gene lookup returns CDR1 MNHEY and CDR2 SMNVEV (reference sequence). CDR3 length equals 15 residues. The CDR3 reads CASSLLQQASGELFF. CDR3 DNA: TGTGCCAGCAGTTTACTCCAACAGGCATCCGGGGAGCTGTTTTTT.

Only a few counts were recorded for this clonotype. CDR3 region: CASSQDEQGNTGELFF. The DNA for the CDR3 is TGCGCCAGCAGCCAAGACGAGCAGGGTAACACCGGGGAGCTGTTTTTT. This chain uses TRBV4-3 with TRBJ2-2; D perhaps matches TRBD1 (5 bases). Germline loops: CDR1 LGHNA, CDR2 YSLEER. The CDR3 is 16 amino acids. V gave up 0 bases and J gave up 2 bases, with 10 bases separating them.

This clonotype was counted many times. This chain joins TRBV6-2 or TRBV6-3 and TRBJ2-7; 10 bases line up with TRBD2. Germline trimming cut 6 bases from V and 8 bases from J; bases unmatched to any gene: 13. The CDR3 is made up of 15 amino acids. Germline V gene data show CDR1 as MNHEY and CDR2 as SVGEGT. For the CDR3, the DNA is TGTGCCAGCAGAGGACTAGCGGAGCTCCTTATCAAGCAGTACTTC. Its translation: CASRGLAELLIKQYF.

This clonotype was observed many times. The CDR3 coding sequence is TGTGCCAGCGGTCGAGGAGCCCGCACTGAAGCTTTCTTT. As protein: CASGRGARTEAFF. The J gene is TRBJ1-1, the V gene TRBV12-3 or TRBV12-4; D remains ambiguous. The CDR3 is 13 amino acids. V was clipped by 8 bases and J by 4 bases, with 14 bases between them.

This chain uses TRBV3-1 with TRBJ2-2; TRBD1 might be the D (6 bases). Between the trimmed V and J ends, which lost 3 bases and 7 bases, there was a span of 18 bases. The CDR3 extends over 16 amino acids. Germline CDR1 LGHDT, CDR2 YNNKEL (reference sequence). This CDR3 is CASSHLGGPAGGELFF. CDR3 nucleotide sequence: TGTGCCAGCAGCCACCTAGGGGGACCTGCGGGCGGGGAGCTGTTTTTT.

This clonotype was counted only a few times. The genes are TRBV5-1 and TRBJ2-3; D not certain. V was clipped by 3 bases and J by 10 bases, with 15 bases between them. Germline values: CDR1 SGHRS, CDR2 YFSETQ. The CDR3 is 13 residues long. The DNA of the CDR3 is TGCGCCAGCAGCTACTCGAACGACGCTCCGCAGTATTTT. It is translated as CASSYSNDAPQYF.

In its sample, this clonotype was seen many times. V and J are TRBV27 and TRBJ2-1; the D gene is possibly TRBD2 (6 bases). The CDR3 extends over 13 amino acids. Germline values: CDR1 MNHEY, CDR2 SMNVEV (reference sequence). V gave up 11 bases and J gave up 9 bases, with 20 bases separating them. CDR3 bases: TGTGCCTCCGGGGAGTCCCGGAGGGTTGAGCAGTTCTTC. Encoded protein: CASGESRRVEQFF.

This clonotype was observed a few times. The chain recombines TRBV7-9 with TRBJ1-2; D gene unclear. The V gene lost 9 bases and the J gene lost 2 bases, with 13 bases spanning the gap. CDR1 is SEHNR and CDR2 is FQNEAQ in the germline V gene (reference sequence). The CDR3 is made up of 13 amino acids. In nucleotides, the CDR3 is TGTGCCAGTATGTCATCGGAAAACTATGGCTACACCTTC. Its protein is CASMSSENYGYTF.

This clonotype was seen a handful of times. The chain carries TRBV5-4 and TRBJ1-4; TRBD1 aligns across 8 bases. This CDR3 region has 14 residues. Per the germline V gene, CDR1 is SGHNT and CDR2 is YYREEE (reference sequence). Trimming at V came to 5 bases and at J to 6 bases, leaving 6 bases not matched to a gene. Here the CDR3 reads CASRPGGADEKLFF. DNA of the CDR3: TGTGCCAGCAGACCAGGGGGCGCCGATGAAAAACTGTTTTTT.

The rearrangement links TRBV3-1 to TRBJ2-3; tentative D call: TRBD2 (5 bases). The CDR3 extends over 16 amino acids. V was clipped by 1 base and J by 5 bases, with 16 bases between them. Germline CDR1 reads LGHDT; CDR2 reads YNNKEL (reference sequence). In nucleotides, the CDR3 is TGTGCCAGCAGCCAAGGGGTAAATCGGCGGGTAGATACGCAGTATTTT. This sequence encodes CASSQGVNRRVDTQYF.

The J gene is TRBJ2-1, the V gene TRBV24-1; 12 nucleotides agree with TRBD2. The CDR3 is made up of 16 amino acids. Per germline, CDR1 KGHDR and CDR2 SFDVKD. Unmatched junction bases numbered 9, after V lost 9 bases and J lost 4 bases. The DNA for the CDR3 is TGTGCCACCTCTTCGGCTAGCGGGGGGGGATACAATGAGCAGTTCTTC. This gives the protein CATSSASGGGYNEQFF.

This clonotype turned up a few times. The gene calls are TRBV14 and TRBJ2-7, with 7 bases identical to TRBD1. Germline V CDR1 and CDR2: SGHDN, FVKESK. V was pared by 5 bases and J by 0 bases, with 7 bases of the junction left unmatched. This CDR3 is built from 15 residues. Here the CDR3 DNA reads TGTGCCAGCAGCTCTAACACAGGGGACTCCTACGAGCAGTACTTC. Residues: CASSSNTGDSYEQYF.

This clonotype was counted between two and nine times. The V and J genes are TRBV11-3 and TRBJ2-7, with 7 bases that match TRBD1. The V gene end was trimmed by 4 bases and the J gene end by 7 bases; junction bases not matched to a gene: 7. Germline V CDR1 and CDR2: SGHNT, YENEEA. The CDR3 has 13 amino acids. The CDR3 spells CASSSAQGREQYF. The CDR3 DNA is TGTGCCAGCAGCTCGGCACAGGGGAGAGAGCAGTACTTC.

This clonotype was seen a few times. The chain uses TRBV4-3 and TRBJ2-7; no clear D. There are 14 residues in the CDR3. CDR1 and CDR2 from the germline V gene are LGHNA and YSLEER. V shed 0 bases and J shed 10 bases, with 16 bases lying between them. CDR3 coding DNA: TGCGCCAGCAGCCAAGATCAACTGGGCCCTCCCCAGTACTTC. This codes for CASSQDQLGPPQYF.